The 25 T cell receptor beta chains presented below share a single source sample, sequenced in a study of CD8 T cells in ankylosing spondylitis. Using its own MiXCR run on the 5' RACE reads, TCRdb lists one record per CDR3 protein. This sample carries around 340,000 distinct CDR3 sequences, roughly 14% of them seen once, and the ten largest clones take less than 1.1%. Specimen: blood, either unsorted or a sorted T cell fraction (not recorded which). Source of these receptors: a male donor with ankylosing spondylitis or in good health (not recorded which).

The chain is built from TRBV25-1 and TRBJ2-1; weak D call: TRBD2 (5 bases). The CDR3 is 16 residues long. Per germline, CDR1 MGHDK and CDR2 SYGVNS. V was clipped by 3 bases and J by 2 bases, with 14 bases between them. This CDR3 reads CASSDQTRVTYNEQFF. The CDR3 DNA reads TGTGCCAGCAGTGACCAAACTAGAGTTACCTACAATGAGCAGTTCTTC.

The sample holds a few counts of this clonotype. The rearrangement links TRBV12-3 or TRBV12-4 to TRBJ1-1; D is ambiguous. The CDR3 contains 13 residues. The V and J ends lost 5 bases and 0 bases respectively, with 7 bases between them. The CDR3 region is CASSPFMNTEAFF. CDR3 in DNA: TGTGCCAGCAGTCCCTTTATGAACACTGAAGCTTTCTTT.

The J gene is TRBJ2-1, the V gene TRBV20-1; 14 positions match TRBD2. This CDR3 is 15 amino acids long. The germline V gene encodes CDR1 DFQATT and CDR2 SNEGSKA (reference sequence). V was pared by 6 bases and J by 6 bases, with 7 bases of the junction left unmatched. The CDR3 DNA reads as TGCAGTGCCTCGACTAGCGGGAGGGTCGTCAATGAGCAGTTCTTC. This encodes CSASTSGRVVNEQFF.

This clonotype came up many times. The V gene is TRBV11-2, the J gene TRBJ2-1; 7 bases are shared with TRBD2. The V gene's germline CDR1 is SGHAT and CDR2 FQNNGV. V shed 0 bases, J shed 0 bases, and the junction held 8 bases outside the gene matches. The CDR3 length is 18 residues. This CDR3 is CASSLEGAGLSSYNEQFF. CDR3 DNA sequence: TGTGCCAGCAGCTTAGAGGGAGCGGGACTGAGCTCCTACAATGAGCAGTTCTTC.

This clonotype was counted many times. The V call is TRBV6-1, the J call TRBJ2-2; 11 bases line up with TRBD1. The length of the CDR3 is 13 residues. The ends lost 8 bases at V and 5 bases at J; junction bases unmatched: 1. Germline CDR1 MNHNS, CDR2 SASEGT. CDR3 residues: CASRDRGTGELFF. As DNA, the CDR3 is TGTGCCAGCCGGGACAGGGGGACCGGGGAGCTGTTTTTT.

This clonotype has more than one count but fewer than ten. The chain carries TRBV5-1 and TRBJ2-3, with D perhaps matching TRBD2 (6 bases). Germline CDR1 is SGHRS and CDR2 is YFSETQ. Trimming stripped 1 base from V and 0 bases from J, with 12 bases between. The length of the CDR3 is 16 residues. CDR3 sequence reads: CASSLRLARSTDTQYF. The CDR3 region has the DNA TGCGCCAGCAGCTTGAGGCTAGCGAGAAGCACAGATACGCAGTATTTT.

This clonotype was observed a handful of times. The rearrangement links TRBV27 to TRBJ1-5, with a weak D call TRBD1 (5 bases). V was pared by 6 bases and J by 10 bases, with 13 bases between. Germline V CDR1 and CDR2: MNHEY, SMNVEV (reference sequence). This CDR3 is built from 12 residues. CDR3 region: CASRTDRGPQHF. The CDR3 nucleotides read TGTGCCAGCAGAACAGATAGGGGACCCCAGCATTTT.

This clonotype was seen a few times. The chain recombines TRBV10-3 with TRBJ1-6; 10 bases fit TRBD1. The germline CDR1 and CDR2 sequences are ENHRY and SYGVKD. This CDR3 spans 17 amino acids. Trimming removed 4 bases from V and 4 bases from J; junction bases left unmatched: 7. The CDR3 protein is CAISGSGQGTYNSPLHF. Written as DNA, the CDR3 is TGTGCCATCAGTGGATCGGGACAGGGGACTTATAATTCACCCCTCCACTTT.

This clonotype is a singleton in its sample. CDR3 amino acids: CSARGLAGPGSYEQYF. The CDR3 region has the DNA TGCAGTGCTAGAGGACTAGCGGGGCCCGGATCCTACGAGCAGTACTTC. The V gene is TRBV20-1, the J gene TRBJ2-7, with TRBD2 identical over 11 bases. Germline V gene data show CDR1 as DFQATT and CDR2 as SNEGSKA (reference sequence). V shed 1 base and J 1 base; nucleotides not matched to a gene: 6. The CDR3 is made up of 16 amino acids.

This clonotype has more than one count but fewer than ten. V usage is TRBV20-1 and J usage is TRBJ1-5; the match to TRBD1 covers 7 bases. Trimming took 0 bases from V and 4 from J; bases not matched to a gene: 9. This CDR3 is 16 amino acids long. CDR1 is DFQATT, CDR2 SNEGSKA, per germline (reference sequence). The CDR3 bases are TGCAGTGCTAGAGATATTCGACAGGGCGGGAATCAGCCCCAGCATTTT. Translating it yields CSARDIRQGGNQPQHF.

The rearrangement uses TRBV10-3 and TRBJ2-3; TRBD2 matches at 8 bases. The germline gives CDR1 ENHRY, CDR2 SYGVKD. This CDR3 has 14 amino acids. V was pared by 8 bases and J by 4 bases, with 8 bases of the junction left unmatched. CDR3 bases: TGTGCCATCGGGCGGGAGGAGGGTTCAGATACGCAGTATTTT. Translating gives CAIGREEGSDTQYF.

In this sample, this clonotype turned up a few times. This chain uses TRBV6-1 with TRBJ2-4; a possible D gene is TRBD2 (5 bases). Trimming took off 3 bases at V and 1 base at J, with 10 bases between the two ends. The length of the CDR3 is 15 residues. Germline CDR1 MNHNS, CDR2 SASEGT. The CDR3 sequence: CASSDETGAKNIQYF. CDR3 DNA sequence: TGTGCCAGCAGTGACGAGACGGGGGCCAAAAACATTCAGTACTTC.

This chain connects TRBV9 to TRBJ2-2, with D perhaps matching TRBD1 (5 bases). Germline CDR1 reads SGDLS; CDR2 reads YYNGEE. Trimming pared 4 bases from V and 7 bases from J, leaving 14 bases between. The CDR3 spans 14 residues. The CDR3 nucleotides are TGTGCCAGCAGCCTCGGACACACGGTCGGGGAGCTGTTTTTT. It specifies CASSLGHTVGELFF.

The chain uses TRBV5-5 and TRBJ1-2; 8 nucleotides align to TRBD1. V lost 1 base, J lost 8 bases, and 7 bases stayed unmatched. The CDR3 has 14 residues. The germline V gene encodes CDR1 SGHKS and CDR2 YYEKEE (reference sequence). CDR3 in amino acids: CASSLLTGVRGYTF. In nucleotides, the CDR3 is TGTGCCAGCAGCTTGTTGACAGGGGTACGCGGCTACACCTTC.

This clonotype turned up a few times. The chain carries TRBV7-7 and TRBJ2-7; D is ambiguous. The CDR3 is made up of 11 amino acids. Trimming took off 8 bases at V and 5 bases at J, with 10 bases between the two ends. The germline V gene has CDR1 SSHAT and CDR2 FNYEAQ (reference sequence). This chain's CDR3 is CASGDGDEQYF. CDR3 DNA: TGTGCCAGCGGAGATGGCGACGAGCAGTACTTC.

The CDR3 nucleotides are TGCGCCAGCAGCTGGGGTGACAACAACTATGGCTACACCTTC. As protein: CASSWGDNNYGYTF. J is TRBJ1-2 and V is TRBV5-1; D uncertain. Trimming shortened V by 3 bases and J by 2 bases, and 11 bases separated the two germline ends. This CDR3 has 14 amino acids. CDR1 and CDR2 (germline): SGHRS, YFSETQ.

This clonotype was detected a few times. The rearrangement joins TRBV5-6 to TRBJ2-7; D is perhaps TRBD2 (5 bases). Deletions cut 1 base from V and 4 bases from J, with 12 bases between. Germline values: CDR1 SGHDT, CDR2 YYEEEE. This CDR3 contains 14 residues. DNA of the CDR3: TGTGCCAGCAGCTTGAGCGGACGGTCATACGAGCAGTACTTC. This gives the protein CASSLSGRSYEQYF.

J is TRBJ2-3 and V is TRBV6-5; 7 nucleotides line up with TRBD2. The V segment lost 0 bases and the J segment 2 bases; nucleotides outside the gene matches: 5. The CDR3 sequence is 16 residues long. Germline CDR1 and CDR2: MNHEY and SVGAGI. The CDR3 loop reads CASSYSGGGNTDTQYF. CDR3 nucleotide sequence: TGTGCCAGCAGTTACTCGGGGGGAGGGAACACAGATACGCAGTATTTT.

The genes are TRBV11-2 and TRBJ2-6, with D maybe TRBD1 (5 bases). The V end was cut by 5 bases, the J end by 4 bases, with 12 bases between. This CDR3 is built from 15 residues. The germline gives CDR1 SGHAT, CDR2 FQNNGV. The CDR3 spells CASSRTGPGANVLTF. The CDR3, as DNA: TGTGCCAGCAGCCGCACAGGACCCGGGGCCAACGTCCTGACTTTC.

The chain recombines TRBV29-1 with TRBJ2-1; 13 bases match TRBD2. Germline V gene lookup returns CDR1 SQVTM and CDR2 ANQGSEA. The CDR3 is 13 amino acids. V was pared by 7 bases and J by 6 bases, with 3 bases of the junction left unmatched. The CDR3 DNA sequence: TGCAGCGGCCGACTAGCGGGAGGCAATGAGCAGTTCTTC. It translates to CSGRLAGGNEQFF.

This clonotype was counted between two and nine times. The chain uses TRBV7-2 and TRBJ1-4; no clear D gene. CDR1 and CDR2 (germline): SGHTA, FQGNSA. This CDR3 has 15 amino acids. V was cut by 3 bases and J by 6 bases, with 14 bases left in between. The CDR3 DNA follows: TGTGCCAGCAGCTTGAGTAGAAAGGGCCATGAAAAACTGTTTTTT. The encoded protein is CASSLSRKGHEKLFF.

This clonotype occurred a few times. V is TRBV5-1 and J is TRBJ2-7; no reliable D call. Germline loops: CDR1 SGHRS, CDR2 YFSETQ. The CDR3 sequence is 13 residues long. The V gene lost 4 bases and the J gene lost 3 bases, with 11 bases spanning the gap. The CDR3 DNA reads as TGCGCCAGCAGCCGGGCCGAAGTCTACGAGCAGTACTTC. It yields the protein CASSRAEVYEQYF.

The chain recombines TRBV2 with TRBJ2-5, with no clear D. The length of the CDR3 is 12 residues. CDR1 and CDR2 from the germline V gene are SNHLY and FYNNEI. V lost 6 bases and J 3 bases, leaving 8 bases between the germline ends. Written as DNA, the CDR3 is TGTGCCAGCAGGCGTTGGGAAGAGACCCAGTACTTC. As protein: CASRRWEETQYF.

The chain recombines TRBV10-2 with TRBJ2-3; 8 positions agree with TRBD2. This CDR3 is built from 17 residues. The ends lost 0 bases at V and 1 base at J; junction bases unmatched: 6. Germline assignment: CDR1 WSHSY and CDR2 SAAADI. CDR3 nucleotides: TGCGCCAGCAGTGAGTCGAAGGGACTAGTGGGCACAGATACGCAGTATTTT. Translated, it gives CASSESKGLVGTDTQYF.

The chain carries TRBV20-1 and TRBJ2-1; D unresolved. CDR1 is DFQATT and CDR2 is SNEGSKA in the germline V gene (reference sequence). The CDR3 runs 13 residues. V dropped 3 bases and J dropped 4 bases, with 10 bases sitting between them. Here the CDR3 reads CSASHPPYNEQFF. CDR3 DNA sequence: TGCAGTGCTAGTCATCCCCCTTACAATGAGCAGTTCTTC.